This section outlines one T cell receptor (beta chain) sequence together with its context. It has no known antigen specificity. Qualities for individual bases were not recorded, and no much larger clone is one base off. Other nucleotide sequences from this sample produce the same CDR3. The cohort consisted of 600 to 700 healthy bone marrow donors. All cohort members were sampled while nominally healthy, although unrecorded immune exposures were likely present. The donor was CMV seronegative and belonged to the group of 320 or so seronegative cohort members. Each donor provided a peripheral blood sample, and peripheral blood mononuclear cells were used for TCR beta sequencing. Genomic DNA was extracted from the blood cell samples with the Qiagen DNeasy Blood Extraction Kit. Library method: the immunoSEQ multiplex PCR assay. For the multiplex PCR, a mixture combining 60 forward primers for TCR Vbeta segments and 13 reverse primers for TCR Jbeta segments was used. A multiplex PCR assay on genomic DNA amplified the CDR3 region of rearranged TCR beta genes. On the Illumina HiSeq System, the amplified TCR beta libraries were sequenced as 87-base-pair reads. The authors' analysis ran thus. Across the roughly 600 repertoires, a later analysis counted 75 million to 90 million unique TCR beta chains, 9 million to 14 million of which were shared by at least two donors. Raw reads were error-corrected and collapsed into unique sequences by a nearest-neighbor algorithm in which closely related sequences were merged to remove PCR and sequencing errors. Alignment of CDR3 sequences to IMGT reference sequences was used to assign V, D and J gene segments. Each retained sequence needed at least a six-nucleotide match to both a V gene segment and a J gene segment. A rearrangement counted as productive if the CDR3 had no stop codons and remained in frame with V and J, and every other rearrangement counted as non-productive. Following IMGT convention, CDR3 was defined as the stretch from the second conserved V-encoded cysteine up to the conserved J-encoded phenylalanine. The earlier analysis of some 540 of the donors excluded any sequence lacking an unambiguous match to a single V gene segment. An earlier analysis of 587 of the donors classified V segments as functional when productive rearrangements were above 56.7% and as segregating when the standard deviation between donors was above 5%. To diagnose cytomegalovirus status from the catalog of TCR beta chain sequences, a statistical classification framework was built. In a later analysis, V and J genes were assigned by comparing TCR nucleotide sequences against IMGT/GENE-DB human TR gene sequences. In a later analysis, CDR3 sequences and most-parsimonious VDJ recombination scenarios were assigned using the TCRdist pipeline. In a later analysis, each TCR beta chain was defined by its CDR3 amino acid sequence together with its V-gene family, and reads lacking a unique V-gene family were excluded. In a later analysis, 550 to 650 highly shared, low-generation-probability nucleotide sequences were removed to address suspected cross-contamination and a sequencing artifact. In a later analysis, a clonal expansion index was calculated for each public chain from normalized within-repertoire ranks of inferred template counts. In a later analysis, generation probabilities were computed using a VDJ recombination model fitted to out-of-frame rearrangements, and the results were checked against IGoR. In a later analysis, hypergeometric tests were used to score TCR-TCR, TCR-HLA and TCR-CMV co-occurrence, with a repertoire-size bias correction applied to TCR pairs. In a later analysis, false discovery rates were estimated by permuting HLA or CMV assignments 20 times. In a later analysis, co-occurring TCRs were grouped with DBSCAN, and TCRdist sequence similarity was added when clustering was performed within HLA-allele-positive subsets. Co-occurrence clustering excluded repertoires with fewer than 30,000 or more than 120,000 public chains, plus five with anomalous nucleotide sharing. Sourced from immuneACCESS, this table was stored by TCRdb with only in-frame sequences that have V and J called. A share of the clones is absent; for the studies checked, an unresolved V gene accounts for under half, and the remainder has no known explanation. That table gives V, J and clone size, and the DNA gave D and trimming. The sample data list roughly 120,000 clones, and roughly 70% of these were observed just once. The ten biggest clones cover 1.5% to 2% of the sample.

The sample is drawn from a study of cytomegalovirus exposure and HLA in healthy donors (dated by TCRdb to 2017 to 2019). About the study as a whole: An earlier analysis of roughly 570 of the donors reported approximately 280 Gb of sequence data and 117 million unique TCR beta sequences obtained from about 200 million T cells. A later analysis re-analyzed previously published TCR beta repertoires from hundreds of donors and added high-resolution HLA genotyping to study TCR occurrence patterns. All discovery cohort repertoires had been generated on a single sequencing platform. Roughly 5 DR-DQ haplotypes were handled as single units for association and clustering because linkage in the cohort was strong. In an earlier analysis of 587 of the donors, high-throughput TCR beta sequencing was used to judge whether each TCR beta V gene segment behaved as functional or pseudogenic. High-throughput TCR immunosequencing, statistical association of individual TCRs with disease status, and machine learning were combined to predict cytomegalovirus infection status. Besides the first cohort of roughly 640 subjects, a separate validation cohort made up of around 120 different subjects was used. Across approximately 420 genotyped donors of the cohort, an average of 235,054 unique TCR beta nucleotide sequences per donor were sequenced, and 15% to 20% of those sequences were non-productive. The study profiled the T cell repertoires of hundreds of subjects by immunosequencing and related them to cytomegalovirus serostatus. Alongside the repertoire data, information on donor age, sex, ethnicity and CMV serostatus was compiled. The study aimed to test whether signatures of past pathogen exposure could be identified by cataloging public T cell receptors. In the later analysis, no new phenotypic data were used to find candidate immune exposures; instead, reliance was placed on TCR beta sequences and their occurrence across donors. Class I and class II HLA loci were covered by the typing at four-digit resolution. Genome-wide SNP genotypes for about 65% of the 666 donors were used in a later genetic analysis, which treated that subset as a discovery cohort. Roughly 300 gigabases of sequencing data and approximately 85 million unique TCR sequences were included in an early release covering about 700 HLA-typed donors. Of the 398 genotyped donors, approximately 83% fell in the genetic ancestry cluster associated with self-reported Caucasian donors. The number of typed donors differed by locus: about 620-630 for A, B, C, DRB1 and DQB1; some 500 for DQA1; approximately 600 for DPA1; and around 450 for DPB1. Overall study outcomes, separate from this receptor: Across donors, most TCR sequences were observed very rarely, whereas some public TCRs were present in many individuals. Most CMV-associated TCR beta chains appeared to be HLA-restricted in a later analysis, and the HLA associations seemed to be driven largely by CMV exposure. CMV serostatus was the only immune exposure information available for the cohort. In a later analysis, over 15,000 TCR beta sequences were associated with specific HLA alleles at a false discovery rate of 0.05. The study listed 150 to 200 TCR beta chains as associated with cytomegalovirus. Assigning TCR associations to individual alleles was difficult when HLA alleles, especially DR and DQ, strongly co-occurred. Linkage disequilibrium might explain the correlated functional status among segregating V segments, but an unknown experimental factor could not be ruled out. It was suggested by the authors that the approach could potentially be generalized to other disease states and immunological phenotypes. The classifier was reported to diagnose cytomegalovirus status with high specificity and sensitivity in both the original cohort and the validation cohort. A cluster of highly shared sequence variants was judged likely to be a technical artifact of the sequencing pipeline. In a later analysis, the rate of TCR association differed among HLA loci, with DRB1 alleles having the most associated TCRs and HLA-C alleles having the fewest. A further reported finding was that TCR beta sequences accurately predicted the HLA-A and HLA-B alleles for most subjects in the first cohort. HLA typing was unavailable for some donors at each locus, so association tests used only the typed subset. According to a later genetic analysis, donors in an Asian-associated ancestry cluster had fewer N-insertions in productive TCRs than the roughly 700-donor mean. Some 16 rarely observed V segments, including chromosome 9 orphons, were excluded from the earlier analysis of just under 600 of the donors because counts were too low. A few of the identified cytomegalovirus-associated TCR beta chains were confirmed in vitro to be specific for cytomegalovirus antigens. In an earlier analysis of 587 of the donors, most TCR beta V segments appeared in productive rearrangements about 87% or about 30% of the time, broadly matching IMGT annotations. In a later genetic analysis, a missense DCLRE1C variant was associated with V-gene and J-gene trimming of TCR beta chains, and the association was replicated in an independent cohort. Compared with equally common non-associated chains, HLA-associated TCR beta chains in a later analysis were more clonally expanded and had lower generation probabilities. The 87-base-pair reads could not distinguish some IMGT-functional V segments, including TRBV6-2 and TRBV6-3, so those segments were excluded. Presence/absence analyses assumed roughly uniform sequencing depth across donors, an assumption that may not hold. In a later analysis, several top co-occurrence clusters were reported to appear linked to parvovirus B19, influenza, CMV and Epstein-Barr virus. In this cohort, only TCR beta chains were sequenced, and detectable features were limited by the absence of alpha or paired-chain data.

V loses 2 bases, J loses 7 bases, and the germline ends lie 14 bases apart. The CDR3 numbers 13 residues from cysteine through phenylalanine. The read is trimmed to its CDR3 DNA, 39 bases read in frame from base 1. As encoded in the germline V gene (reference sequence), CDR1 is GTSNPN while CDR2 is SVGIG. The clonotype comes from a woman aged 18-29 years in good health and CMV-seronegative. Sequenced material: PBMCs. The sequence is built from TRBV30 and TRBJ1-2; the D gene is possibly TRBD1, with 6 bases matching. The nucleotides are TGTGCCTGGAGTTCGGACAGAGCTGGTGGCTACACCTTC. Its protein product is CAWSSDRAGGYTF.